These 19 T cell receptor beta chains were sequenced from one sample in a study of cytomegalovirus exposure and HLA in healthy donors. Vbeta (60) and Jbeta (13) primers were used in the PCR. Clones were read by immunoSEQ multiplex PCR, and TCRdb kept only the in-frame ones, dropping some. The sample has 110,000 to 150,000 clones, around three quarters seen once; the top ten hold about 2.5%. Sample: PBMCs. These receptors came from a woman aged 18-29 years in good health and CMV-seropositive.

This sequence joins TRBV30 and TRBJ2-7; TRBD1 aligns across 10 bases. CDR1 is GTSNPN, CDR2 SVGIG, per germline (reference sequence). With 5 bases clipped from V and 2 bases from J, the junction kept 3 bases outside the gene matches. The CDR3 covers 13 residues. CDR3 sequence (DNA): TGTGCCTGGGAGACAGGGGGCCCCTACGAGCAGTACTTC. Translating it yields CAWETGGPYEQYF.

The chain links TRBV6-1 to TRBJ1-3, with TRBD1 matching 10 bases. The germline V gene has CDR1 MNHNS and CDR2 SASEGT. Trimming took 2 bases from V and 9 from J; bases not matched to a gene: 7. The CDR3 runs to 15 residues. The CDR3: CASSEWGQGKGTIYF. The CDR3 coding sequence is TGTGCCAGCAGTGAATGGGGACAGGGGAAAGGCACCATATATTTT.

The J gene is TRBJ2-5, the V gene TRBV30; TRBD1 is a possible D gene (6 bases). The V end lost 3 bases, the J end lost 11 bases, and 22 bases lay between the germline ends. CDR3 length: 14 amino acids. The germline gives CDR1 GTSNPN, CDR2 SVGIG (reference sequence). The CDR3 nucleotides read TGTGCCTGGAGGCCCCGAGGGGGTCCCTACGAACAGTACTTC. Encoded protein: CAWRPRGGPYEQYF.

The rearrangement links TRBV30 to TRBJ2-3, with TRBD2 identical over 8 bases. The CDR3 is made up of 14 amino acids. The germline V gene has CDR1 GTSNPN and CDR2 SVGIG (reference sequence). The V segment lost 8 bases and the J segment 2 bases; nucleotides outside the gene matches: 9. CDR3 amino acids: CARGGQGNTDTQYF. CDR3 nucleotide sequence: TGTGCCCGGGGGGGGCAGGGAAACACAGATACGCAGTATTTT.

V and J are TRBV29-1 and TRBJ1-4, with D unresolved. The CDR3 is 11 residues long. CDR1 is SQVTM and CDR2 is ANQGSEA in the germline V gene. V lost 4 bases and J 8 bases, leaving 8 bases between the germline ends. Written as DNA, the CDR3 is TGCAGCGTTGTTTTCCAGGAAAAACTGTTTTTT. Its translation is CSVVFQEKLFF.

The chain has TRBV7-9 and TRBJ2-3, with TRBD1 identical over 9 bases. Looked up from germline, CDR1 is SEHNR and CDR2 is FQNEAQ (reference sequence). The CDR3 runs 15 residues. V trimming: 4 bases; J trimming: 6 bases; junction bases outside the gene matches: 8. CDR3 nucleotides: TGTGCCAGCAGCTCGGGACAGGGTCTAATTGATACGCAGTATTTT. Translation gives CASSSGQGLIDTQYF.

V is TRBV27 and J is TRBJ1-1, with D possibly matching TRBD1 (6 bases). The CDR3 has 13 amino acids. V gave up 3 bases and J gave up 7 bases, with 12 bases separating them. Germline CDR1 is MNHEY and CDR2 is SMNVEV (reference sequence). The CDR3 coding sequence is TGTGCCAGCAGTTTGGGGGCTACCTATGAAGCTTTCTTT. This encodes CASSLGATYEAFF.

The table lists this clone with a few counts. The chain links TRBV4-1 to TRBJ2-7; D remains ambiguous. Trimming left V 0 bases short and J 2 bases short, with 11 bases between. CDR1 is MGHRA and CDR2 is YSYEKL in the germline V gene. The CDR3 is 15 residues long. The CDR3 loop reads CASSQEKRITYEQYF. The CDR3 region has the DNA TGCGCCAGCAGCCAAGAAAAGCGAATTACCTACGAGCAGTACTTC.

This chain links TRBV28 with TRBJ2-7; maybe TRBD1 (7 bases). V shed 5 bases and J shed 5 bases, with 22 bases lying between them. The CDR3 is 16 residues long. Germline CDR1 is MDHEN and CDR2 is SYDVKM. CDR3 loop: CASSPITLTGEDEQYF. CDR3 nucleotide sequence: TGTGCCAGCAGTCCCATCACCCTTACAGGGGAGGACGAGCAGTACTTC. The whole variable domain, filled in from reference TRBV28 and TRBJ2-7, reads DVKVTQSSRYLVKRTGEKVFLECVQDMDHENMFWYRQDPGLGLRLIYFSYDVKMKEKGDIPEGYSVSREKKERFSLILESASTNQTSMYLCASSPITLTGEDEQYFGPGTRLTVT.

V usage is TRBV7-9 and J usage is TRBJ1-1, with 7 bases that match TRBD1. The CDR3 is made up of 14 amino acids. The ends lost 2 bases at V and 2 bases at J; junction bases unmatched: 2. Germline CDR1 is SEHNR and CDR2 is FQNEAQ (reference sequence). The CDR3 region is CASSLQGVNTEAFF. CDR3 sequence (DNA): TGTGCCAGCAGCTTACAGGGGGTAAACACTGAAGCTTTCTTT.

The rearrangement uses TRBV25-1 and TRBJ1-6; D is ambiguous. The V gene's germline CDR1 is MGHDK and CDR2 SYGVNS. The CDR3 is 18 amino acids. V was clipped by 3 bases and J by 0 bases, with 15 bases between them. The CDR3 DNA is TGTGCCAGCAGTGATGAGGCGGGTCCGAGCTCCTATAATTCACCCCTCCACTTT. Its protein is CASSDEAGPSSYNSPLHF.

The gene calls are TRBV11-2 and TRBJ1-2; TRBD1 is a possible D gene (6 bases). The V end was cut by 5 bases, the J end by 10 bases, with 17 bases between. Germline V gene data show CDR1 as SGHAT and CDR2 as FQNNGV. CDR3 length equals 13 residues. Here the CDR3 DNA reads TGTGCCAGCAGCCTATCAGGGGTTCCTGTCTACACCTTC. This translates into CASSLSGVPVYTF.

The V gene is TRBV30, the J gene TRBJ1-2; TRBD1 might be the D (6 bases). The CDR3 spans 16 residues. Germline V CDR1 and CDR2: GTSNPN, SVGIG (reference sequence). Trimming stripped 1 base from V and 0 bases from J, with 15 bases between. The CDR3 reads CAWSAKEQGANYGYTF. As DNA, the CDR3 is TGTGCCTGGAGTGCCAAGGAACAGGGAGCTAACTATGGCTACACCTTC.

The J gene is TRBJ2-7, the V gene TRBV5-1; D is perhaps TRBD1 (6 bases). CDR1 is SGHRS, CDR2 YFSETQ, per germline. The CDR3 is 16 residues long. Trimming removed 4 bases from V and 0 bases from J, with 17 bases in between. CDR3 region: CASSEPGTPTSYEQYF. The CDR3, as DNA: TGCGCCAGCAGCGAACCCGGGACACCTACCTCCTACGAGCAGTACTTC. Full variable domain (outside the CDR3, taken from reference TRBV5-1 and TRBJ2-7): KAGVTQTPRYLIKTRGQQVTLSCSPISGHRSVSWYQQTPGQGLQFLFEYFSETQRNKGNFPGRFSGRQFSNSRSEMNVSTLELGDSALYLCASSEPGTPTSYEQYFGPGTRLTVT.

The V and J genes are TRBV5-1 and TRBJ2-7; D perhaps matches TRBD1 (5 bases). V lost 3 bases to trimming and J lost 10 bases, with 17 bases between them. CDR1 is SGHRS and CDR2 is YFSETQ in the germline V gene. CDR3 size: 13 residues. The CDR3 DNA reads TGCGCCAGCAGCTCGCTCAGGGCGGATAATCAGTACTTC. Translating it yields CASSSLRADNQYF.

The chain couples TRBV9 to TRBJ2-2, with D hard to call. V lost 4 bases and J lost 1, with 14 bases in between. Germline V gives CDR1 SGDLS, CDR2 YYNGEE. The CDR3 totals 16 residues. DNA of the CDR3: TGTGCCAGCAGCCCCGTCTTAGACAAGAACACCGGGGAGCTGTTTTTT. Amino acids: CASSPVLDKNTGELFF.

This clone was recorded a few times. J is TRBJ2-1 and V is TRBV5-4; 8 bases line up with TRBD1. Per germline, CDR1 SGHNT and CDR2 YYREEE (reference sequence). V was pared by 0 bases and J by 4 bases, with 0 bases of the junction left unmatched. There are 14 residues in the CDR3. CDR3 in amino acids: CASSLGQGYNEQFF. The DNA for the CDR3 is TGTGCCAGCAGCTTGGGACAGGGGTACAATGAGCAGTTCTTC.

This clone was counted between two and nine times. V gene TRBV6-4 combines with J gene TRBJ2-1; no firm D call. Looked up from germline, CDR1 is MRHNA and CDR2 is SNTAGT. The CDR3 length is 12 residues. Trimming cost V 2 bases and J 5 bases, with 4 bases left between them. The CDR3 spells CASSDHHNEQFF. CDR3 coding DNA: TGTGCCAGCAGTGACCATCACAATGAGCAGTTCTTC.

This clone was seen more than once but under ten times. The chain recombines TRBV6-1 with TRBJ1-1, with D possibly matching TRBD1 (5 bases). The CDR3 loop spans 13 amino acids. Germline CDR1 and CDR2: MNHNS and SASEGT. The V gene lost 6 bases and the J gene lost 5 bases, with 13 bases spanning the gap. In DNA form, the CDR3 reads TGTGCCAGCAGACAGGAGGGTAGGACTGAAGCTTTCTTT. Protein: CASRQEGRTEAFF.